The text below deals with one T cell receptor (beta chain). Antigen specificity is unknown. The data were obtained in a study of cytomegalovirus exposure and HLA in healthy donors. Whole-study findings and limits: It was likely that a cluster of highly shared sequence variants was a sequencing artifact. Researchers reported that a few CMV-associated chains were confirmed in vitro as CMV antigen-specific.

With 60 Vbeta and 13 Jbeta primers, the PCR was carried out. The method was immunoSEQ multiplex PCR; TCRdb's version includes in-frame clones alone and lacks a portion of them. The sample lists 150,000 to 200,000 clones; around 83% were seen once. The source of this sequence is a man younger than 35 in good health and CMV-seropositive. The specimen sequenced was PBMCs.

The CDR3 loop is CASSLGRPSSYNSPLHF. CDR3 DNA sequence: TGTGCCAGCAGCTTGGGGCGGCCGAGCTCCTATAATTCACCCCTCCACTTT. This rearrangement joins TRBV7-2 to TRBJ1-6; maybe TRBD1 (5 bases). V was clipped by 3 bases and J by 0 bases, with 12 bases between them. Per the germline V gene, CDR1 is SGHTA and CDR2 is FQGNSA. This CDR3 is built from 17 residues.